This T cell receptor (beta chain) appears in the sequencing data of a study of PD-L1 blockade in urothelial cancer. Study overall: Blood analysis took place 3 weeks (second dose) and 6 weeks after treatment start.

Libraries were prepared by immunoSEQ multiplex PCR; TCRdb keeps only in-frame clonotypes and omits some of them. This sample has about 130,000 clones; roughly 83% occur once, and the top ten carry about 2.4%. CDR1 and CDR2 (germline): LNHNV, YYDKDF (reference sequence). This CDR3 is 13 amino acids long. V was clipped by 8 bases and J by 5 bases; unmatched bases: 6. Documented time point: peripheral blood 6 weeks after treatment start. The sample in question was PBMCs, obtained around atezolizumab (anti-PD-L1) treatment. This sequence joins TRBV15 and TRBJ2-5; 9 bases are a match to TRBD1. This sequence was found in a man aged 50-60 years with urothelial cancer. In nucleotides, the CDR3 is TGTGCCACCGCCGGGACAGGGCGCGAGACCCAGTACTTC. The encoded protein is CATAGTGRETQYF. The full variable domain, completed using reference TRBV15 and TRBJ2-5, is DAMVIQNPRYQVTQFGKPVTLSCSQTLNHNVMYWYQQKSSQAPKLLFHYYDKDFNNEADTPDNFQSRRPNTSFCFLDIRSPGLGDTAMYLCATAGTGRETQYFGPGTRLLVL.